The clone carrying this TCR beta chain was found many times. Antigen: not known. CDR3 size: 15 residues. V lost 0 bases and J lost 2, with 10 bases in between. Germline CDR1 reads LNHNV; CDR2 reads YYDKDF (reference sequence). With template switching, a universal primer site was added, and the cDNA carried unique molecular identifiers. TCRdb used MiXCR to reprocess the 5' RACE reads, holding one entry per CDR3 protein. This sample yields around 570,000 distinct CDR3 sequences, of which approximately 9.6% are seen a single time; around 3% belongs to the top ten. Donors were all healthy Caucasians. The data derive from a study of identical twins. The study, taken as a whole, reports: With abundant cord blood beta clonotypes, insertions were fewer; memory repertoires showed no such pattern. Cross-sectional statistics, not tracking of the same donors, supported the conclusions.

This sample was shared with a second study, whose subject was yellow fever vaccine responses in identical twins.

The source is a woman between 18 and 29 years old in good health. The sample taken for sequencing was PBMCs. J is TRBJ1-1 and V is TRBV15, with D hard to call. CDR3 DNA sequence: TGTGCCACCAGCAGAGATCACGGACCAAACACTGAAGCTTTCTTT. Translated: CATSRDHGPNTEAFF.